This T cell receptor (beta chain) was captured by sequencing in a study of OX40 agonist ivuxolimab in advanced cancers. Study-wide context: Ivuxolimab is an agonistic anti-OX40 (CD134) antibody, and patients were treated with it. Study-level points and caveats: In the expanded peripheral T cells, antigen specificity was never determined.

As concerns this clone: Its target is unknown.

Repertoires were generated with immunoSEQ multiplex PCR, while TCRdb's copy carries only in-frame clones and drops some. This sample has tens of thousands of clones, with 87% found just once. The receptor comes from an adult with an advanced solid tumor such as melanoma, head and neck, liver or kidney cancer. The specimen comprised CD4+ or CD8+ T cells sorted from blood, sampled in a trial of the OX40 agonist ivuxolimab.

The CDR3 region is CASSLRETQYF. The CDR3 bases are TGTGCCAGCAGTTTAAGGGAGACCCAGTACTTC. The V gene is TRBV28, the J gene TRBJ2-5; D gene ambiguous. V lost 2 bases and J lost 5, with 3 bases in between. The germline V gene has CDR1 MDHEN and CDR2 SYDVKM. The CDR3 sequence is 11 residues long.